The rows below give T cell receptor beta chains drawn from one sample of a study of blood T cell repertoires in COVID-19. Clones were sequenced by immunoSEQ multiplex PCR, and TCRdb holds only the in-frame ones, with some missing. The table shows some 50,000 clones, with about 85% occurring only once. Sequenced: peripheral blood. All receptors derive from a man aged 45-60 years with acute or convalescent COVID-19. CDR3s include the opening cysteine and the closing phenylalanine or tryptophan.

v_call: TRBV15; j_call: TRBJ1-1; cdr3_aa: CATSTDFTGLNTEAFF
v_call: TRBV27; j_call: TRBJ2-5; cdr3_aa: CASSLLGGDRKETQYF
v_call: TRBV21-1; j_call: TRBJ2-5; cdr3_aa: CASSIVGGGTVGKKTQYF
v_call: TRBV6-5; j_call: TRBJ1-6; cdr3_aa: CASSTATRGWTPLHF
v_call: TRBV10-3; j_call: TRBJ1-5; cdr3_aa: CAISESLFYSYNQPQHF
v_call: TRBV3-1/TRBV3-2; j_call: TRBJ2-7; cdr3_aa: CASSQDLYRASYEQYF
v_call: TRBV27; j_call: TRBJ1-1; cdr3_aa: CASSYAGEAFF
v_call: TRBV3-1/TRBV3-2; j_call: TRBJ2-7; cdr3_aa: CASSREGGSGEQYF
v_call: TRBV7-3; j_call: TRBJ2-5; cdr3_aa: CASSPHQTGQETQYF
v_call: TRBV5-6; j_call: TRBJ1-2; cdr3_aa: CASSPGGGFPANYGYTF
v_call: TRBV7-8; j_call: TRBJ2-3; cdr3_aa: CASSLGFYRGRDTQYF
v_call: TRBV4-2; j_call: TRBJ2-5; cdr3_aa: CASSQDPHPGGLETQYF
v_call: TRBV5-1; j_call: TRBJ2-3; cdr3_aa: CASSRTLEETRHTQYF
v_call: TRBV19; j_call: TRBJ1-5; cdr3_aa: CASSMLGQDNQPQHF
v_call: TRBV18; j_call: TRBJ1-6; cdr3_aa: CASSPGEGSPLHF
v_call: TRBV24-1; j_call: TRBJ2-1; cdr3_aa: CATSDSPGQTSSYNEQFF